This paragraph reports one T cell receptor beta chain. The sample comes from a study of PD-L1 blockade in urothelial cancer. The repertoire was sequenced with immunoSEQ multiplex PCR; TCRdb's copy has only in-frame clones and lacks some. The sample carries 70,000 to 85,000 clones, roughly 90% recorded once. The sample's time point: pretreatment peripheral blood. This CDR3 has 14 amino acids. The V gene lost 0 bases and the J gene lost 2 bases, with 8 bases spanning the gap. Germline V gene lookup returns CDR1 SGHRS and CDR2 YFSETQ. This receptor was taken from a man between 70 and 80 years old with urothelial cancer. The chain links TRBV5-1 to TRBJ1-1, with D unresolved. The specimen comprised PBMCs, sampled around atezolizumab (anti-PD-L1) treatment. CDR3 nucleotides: TGCGCCAGCAGCTTGGACGGGATCAACACTGAAGCTTTCTTT. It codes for CASSLDGINTEAFF.